These 28 T cell receptor beta chains were all obtained from the same sample, sequenced in a study of T cell changes during pregnancy in multiple sclerosis. Clones were read by immunoSEQ multiplex PCR, and TCRdb kept only the in-frame ones, dropping some. This table has 91,000 or so clones, 80% to 95% appearing once. The material sequenced was peripheral blood, taken after pregnancy. The receptors stem from a female donor with multiple sclerosis, enrolled in a pregnancy study.

The V and J genes are TRBV28 and TRBJ2-7; possible D gene TRBD1, 7 bases. The V end was cut by 2 bases, the J end by 1 base, with 12 bases between. Germline-derived CDR1 and CDR2 are MDHEN and SYDVKM. The CDR3 is 15 residues long. Here the CDR3 DNA reads TGTGCCAGCAGTTTAAGCAGGGGGGTTTCCTACGAGCAGTACTTC. The encoded protein is CASSLSRGVSYEQYF.

A few counts support this clone. V is TRBV18 and J is TRBJ1-5, with 9 bases lining up with TRBD1. The CDR3 sequence is 15 residues long. Germline V gene lookup returns CDR1 KGHSH and CDR2 LQKENI. Unmatched junction bases numbered 4, after V lost 1 base and J lost 6 bases. CDR3 nucleotide sequence: TGTGCCAGCTCACCACGAACAGGGGGCTTTCAGCCCCAGCATTTT. Protein: CASSPRTGGFQPQHF.

The chain recombines TRBV27 with TRBJ2-3; 10 bases agree with TRBD1. The V gene's germline CDR1 is MNHEY and CDR2 SMNVEV (reference sequence). The trim removed 3 bases at V and 5 bases at J, leaving 5 bases unmatched. This CDR3 has 15 residues. The DNA of the CDR3 is TGTGCCAGCAGTTTCGAGACAGGGGGCATAGATACGCAGTATTTT. Its protein product is CASSFETGGIDTQYF.

V is TRBV7-8 and J is TRBJ2-5; D may be TRBD2 (6 bases). V was shortened by 7 bases and J by 4 bases, with 16 bases between the two germline ends. The CDR3 runs to 14 residues. CDR1 SGHVS and CDR2 FQNEAQ come from the germline V gene. The CDR3 protein is CASTIQPGGETQYF. As DNA, the CDR3 is TGTGCCAGCACCATTCAGCCCGGGGGAGAGACCCAGTACTTC.

CDR3 region: CASSPQTGVQPQHF. Here the CDR3 DNA reads TGCGCCAGCAGCCCCCAGACAGGGGTACAGCCCCAGCATTTT. J is TRBJ1-5 and V is TRBV4-3; 8 positions agree with TRBD1. V dropped 4 bases and J dropped 7; count of bases not matched to a gene: 6. Germline V gives CDR1 LGHNA, CDR2 YSLEER. CDR3 length equals 14 residues.

The chain carries TRBV5-5 and TRBJ2-1; 7 bases agree with TRBD2. Unmatched junction bases numbered 5, after V lost 3 bases and J lost 2 bases. CDR1 and CDR2 (germline): SGHKS, YYEKEE (reference sequence). The CDR3 is 15 residues long. For the CDR3, the DNA is TGTGCCAGCAGCTGGGGACTATTACCCTACAATGAGCAGTTCTTC. Protein: CASSWGLLPYNEQFF.

This clone was recorded only once. This rearrangement joins TRBV9 to TRBJ2-6; no clear D. The CDR3 is 15 amino acids. V lost 3 bases to trimming and J lost 3 bases, with 10 bases between them. The germline CDR1 and CDR2 sequences are SGDLS and YYNGEE. The CDR3 sequence: CASSGLSGGANVLTF. The CDR3 DNA sequence: TGTGCCAGCAGCGGCCTAAGTGGTGGGGCCAACGTCCTGACTTTC. Full variable domain (missing parts from reference TRBV9 and TRBJ2-6): DSGVTQTPKHLITATGQRVTLRCSPRSGDLSVYWYQQSLDQGLQFLIQYYNGEERAKGNILERFSAQQFPDLHSELNLSSLELGDSALYFCASSGLSGGANVLTFGAGSRLTVL.

The CDR3 sequence: CASRRTTQETQYF. The CDR3 DNA reads as TGTGCCAGCAGGCGGACTACCCAAGAGACCCAGTACTTC. The chain couples TRBV7-2 to TRBJ2-5; a weak D match, TRBD2 (6 bases). Germline V gives CDR1 SGHTA, CDR2 FQGNSA. Between the trimmed V and J ends, which lost 6 bases and 1 base, there was a span of 9 bases. There are 13 residues in the CDR3.

The chain uses TRBV28 and TRBJ1-5, with TRBD1 matching over 10 bases. V was pared by 5 bases and J by 5 bases, with 3 bases of the junction left unmatched. The CDR3 runs 14 residues. Looked up from germline, CDR1 is MDHEN and CDR2 is SYDVKM. This CDR3 is CASSRQGAHQPQHF. DNA of the CDR3: TGTGCCAGCAGTAGACAGGGGGCGCATCAGCCCCAGCATTTT.

The rearrangement uses TRBV27 and TRBJ2-1; possibly TRBD1 for D (6 bases). This CDR3 has 14 residues. Germline loops: CDR1 MNHEY, CDR2 SMNVEV (reference sequence). V lost 5 bases and J lost 7, with 15 bases in between. CDR3 nucleotides: TGTGCCAGCAGTATGGGGCTGGGGGCTAATGAGCAGTTCTTC. It is translated as CASSMGLGANEQFF.

This clone showed up just once. This chain uses TRBV15 with TRBJ2-1, with 13 bases matching TRBD2. CDR1 is LNHNV and CDR2 is YYDKDF in the germline V gene (reference sequence). The trim removed 1 base at V and 6 bases at J, leaving 3 bases unmatched. The CDR3 contains 16 residues. The CDR3 DNA reads TGTGCCACCAGCAGAGCAACTAGCGGGGGGGGCAATGAGCAGTTCTTC. Translated: CATSRATSGGGNEQFF.

The chain uses TRBV7-2 and TRBJ2-2; 14 positions agree with TRBD2. Germline V gene lookup returns CDR1 SGHTA and CDR2 FQGNSA. V was pared by 4 bases and J by 6 bases, with 4 bases of the junction left unmatched. The CDR3 is made up of 16 amino acids. CDR3: CASSYWTSGRPGELFF. CDR3 nucleotides: TGTGCCAGCAGCTACTGGACTAGCGGGAGGCCCGGGGAGCTGTTTTTT.

The genes are TRBV18 and TRBJ1-1, with D perhaps TRBD1 (5 bases). This CDR3 contains 18 residues. The V and J ends lost 2 bases and 1 base respectively, with 20 bases between them. CDR1 KGHSH and CDR2 LQKENI come from the germline V gene. CDR3 sequence: CASSPGGAIPKQNTEAFF. Here the CDR3 DNA reads TGTGCCAGCTCACCAGGAGGGGCCATTCCGAAGCAGAACACTGAAGCTTTCTTT.

The J gene is TRBJ2-1, the V gene TRBV7-3; the match to TRBD2 covers 12 bases. V lost 3 bases and J lost 4; bases outside the gene matches: 1. CDR3 size: 15 residues. Germline-derived CDR1 and CDR2 are SGHTA and FQGTGA. CDR3 amino acids: CASSFGLAGYNEQFF. DNA of the CDR3: TGTGCCAGCAGCTTCGGACTAGCGGGATACAATGAGCAGTTCTTC.

The V call is TRBV14, the J call TRBJ2-1, with 8 positions matching TRBD2. Trimming cost V 4 bases and J 9 bases; bases outside gene matches: 5. This CDR3 comprises 13 residues. Germline CDR1 SGHDN, CDR2 FVKESK. The CDR3 DNA sequence: TGTGCCAGCAGCCTTCTGCGGGAGGCTGAGCAGTTCTTC. It yields the protein CASSLLREAEQFF.

The chain carries TRBV29-1 and TRBJ2-7; 7 bases are shared with TRBD2. This CDR3 spans 12 amino acids. The germline V gene has CDR1 SQVTM and CDR2 ANQGSEA. V was clipped by 5 bases and J by 4 bases; unmatched bases: 5. CDR3 amino acids: CSVCGGSYEQYF. In DNA, the CDR3 is TGCAGCGTTTGCGGCGGGAGTTACGAGCAGTACTTC.

The chain couples TRBV27 to TRBJ2-1; D gene unclear. Per germline, CDR1 MNHEY and CDR2 SMNVEV (reference sequence). This CDR3 contains 11 residues. V lost 5 bases and J 10 bases, leaving 9 bases between the germline ends. CDR3 sequence reads: CASSSTREQFF. The CDR3 coding sequence is TGTGCCAGCAGTAGTACACGAGAGCAGTTCTTC.

The chain uses TRBV5-4 and TRBJ2-2; D is perhaps TRBD1 (6 bases). CDR1 and CDR2 from the germline V gene are SGHNT and YYREEE (reference sequence). V was clipped by 4 bases and J by 7 bases, with 17 bases between them. The CDR3 is made up of 15 amino acids. The DNA for the CDR3 is TGTGCCAGCAGCCCTGGGCAGGGGCGCGTCGGGGAGCTGTTTTTT. Its protein is CASSPGQGRVGELFF.

V gene TRBV11-2 combines with J gene TRBJ1-4; tentative D call: TRBD1 (5 bases). Trimming removed 2 bases at V and 0 bases at J, with 7 bases between. The CDR3 is made up of 15 amino acids. Germline V gene data show CDR1 as SGHAT and CDR2 as FQNNGV. The CDR3 loop reads CASSLWGPTNEKLFF. The CDR3 region has the DNA TGTGCCAGCAGCTTATGGGGCCCAACTAATGAAAAACTGTTTTTT.

The rearrangement uses TRBV7-9 and TRBJ1-1; D uncertain. Trimming shortened V by 5 bases and J by 1 base, and 14 bases separated the two germline ends. The CDR3 has 15 residues. Germline CDR1 reads SEHNR; CDR2 reads FQNEAQ (reference sequence). The CDR3 DNA reads TGTGCCAGCAGCCCTACCTACGGGTCGAACACTGAAGCTTTCTTT. This encodes CASSPTYGSNTEAFF.

The V gene is TRBV9, the J gene TRBJ2-7; D is possibly TRBD2 (5 bases). Trimming left V 4 bases short and J 5 bases short, with 10 bases between. There are 12 residues in the CDR3. CDR1 and CDR2 from the germline V gene are SGDLS and YYNGEE. CDR3 loop: CASSPYGDEQYF. DNA of the CDR3: TGTGCCAGCAGCCCTTACGGGGACGAGCAGTACTTC.

CDR3 coding DNA: TGTGCCAGCAGCTTAGGGGTACAGGGTGCAGACTATGGCTACACCTTC. Translation gives CASSLGVQGADYGYTF. This rearrangement joins TRBV7-2 to TRBJ1-2, with D possibly TRBD1 on 6 matching bases. Germline assignment: CDR1 SGHTA and CDR2 FQGNSA. The length of the CDR3 is 16 residues. V was trimmed by 1 base and J by 3 bases, leaving 15 bases between them.

J is TRBJ2-5 and V is TRBV20-1; D is unclear. The CDR3 runs 10 residues. With 4 bases removed from V and 5 bases from J, the gap between germline ends came to 5 bases. Germline V gene lookup returns CDR1 DFQATT and CDR2 SNEGSKA (reference sequence). CDR3 region: CSATQETQYF. DNA of the CDR3: TGCAGTGCTACCCAGGAGACCCAGTACTTC.

The chain recombines TRBV13 with TRBJ2-7; D is ambiguous. V lost 5 bases and J 2 bases, leaving 10 bases between the germline ends. Germline assignment: CDR1 PRHDT and CDR2 FYEKMQ (reference sequence). CDR3 size: 13 residues. Here the CDR3 DNA reads TGTGCCAGCAGCGAGCTTGTAGCCTACGAGCAGTACTTC. Protein product: CASSELVAYEQYF.

The rearrangement joins TRBV5-1 to TRBJ2-1; TRBD2 aligns across 7 bases. V shed 4 bases, J shed 3 bases, and the junction held 4 bases outside the gene matches. The CDR3 consists of 14 residues. CDR1 SGHRS and CDR2 YFSETQ come from the germline V gene. CDR3 sequence (DNA): TGCGCCAGCAGCACCGGGACTAACTACAATGAGCAGTTCTTC. This encodes CASSTGTNYNEQFF. Drawing the rest from reference TRBV5-1 and TRBJ2-1, the complete variable domain is KAGVTQTPRYLIKTRGQQVTLSCSPISGHRSVSWYQQTPGQGLQFLFEYFSETQRNKGNFPGRFSGRQFSNSRSEMNVSTLELGDSALYLCASSTGTNYNEQFFGPGTRLTVL.

The chain combines TRBV5-6 with TRBJ2-7, with 7 bases matching TRBD1. Unmatched junction bases numbered 11, after V lost 4 bases and J lost 4 bases. Germline loops: CDR1 SGHDT, CDR2 YYEEEE. CDR3 size: 15 residues. CDR3 protein: CASSLLTGNHYEQYF. The CDR3 nucleotides read TGTGCCAGCAGCCTTTTGACAGGGAATCATTACGAGCAGTACTTC.

The V gene is TRBV6-6, the J gene TRBJ1-1; D remains ambiguous. The CDR3 covers 13 residues. The germline V gene has CDR1 MNHNY and CDR2 SVGAGI (reference sequence). V was shortened by 6 bases and J by 2 bases, with 10 bases between the two germline ends. CDR3 protein: CASRQNLNTEAFF. The CDR3 DNA is TGTGCCAGCAGACAGAATTTAAACACTGAAGCTTTCTTT.

The chain uses TRBV23-1 and TRBJ2-2; TRBD2 might be the D (6 bases). TRBV23-1 is noted as an ORF with a role that remains uncertain. The ends were cut back, 8 bases at V and 5 bases at J, with 15 bases in the middle. This CDR3 region has 14 residues. Here the CDR3 DNA reads TGCGCCAGCCATGCCCCTGGGGGGACCGGGGAGCTGTTTTTT. This sequence encodes CASHAPGGTGELFF.